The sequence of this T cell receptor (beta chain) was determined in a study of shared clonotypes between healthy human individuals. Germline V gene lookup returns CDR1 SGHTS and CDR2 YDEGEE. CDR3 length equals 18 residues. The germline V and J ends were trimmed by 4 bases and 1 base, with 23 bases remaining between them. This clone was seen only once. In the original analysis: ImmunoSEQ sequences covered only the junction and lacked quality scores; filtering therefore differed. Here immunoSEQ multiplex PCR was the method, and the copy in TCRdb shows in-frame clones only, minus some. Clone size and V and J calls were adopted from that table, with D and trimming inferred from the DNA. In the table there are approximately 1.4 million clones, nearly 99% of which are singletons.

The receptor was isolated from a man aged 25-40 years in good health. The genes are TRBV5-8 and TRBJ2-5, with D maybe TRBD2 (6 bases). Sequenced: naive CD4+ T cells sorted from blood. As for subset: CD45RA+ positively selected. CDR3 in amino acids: CASSPSGPLIVLQETQYF. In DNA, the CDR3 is TGTGCCAGCAGCCCAAGCGGGCCCCTGATTGTTCTCCAAGAGACCCAGTACTTC.